The T cell receptor (beta chain) under discussion was sequenced for a study of cytomegalovirus exposure and HLA in healthy donors. Germline CDR1 reads ENHRY; CDR2 reads SYGVKD. The CDR3 is made up of 14 amino acids. With V trimmed by 6 bases and J by 5 bases, 9 bases remained unmatched. On this clone itself: Its antigen is as yet unknown.

A multiplex PCR was run with 60 Vbeta primers and 13 Jbeta primers. Generated by immunoSEQ multiplex PCR, the TCRdb table keeps only in-frame clones and is missing some. This table has around 200,000 clones, under 80% appearing once. General study results and limits: Further analysis, carried out later, found HLA-associated TCR beta chains more clonally expanded than equally common other chains.

This chain links TRBV10-3 with TRBJ2-7; 8 nucleotides align to TRBD2. The sequenced sample was PBMCs. The sequence was collected from a girl aged 2 to 10 in good health and CMV-seronegative. CDR3 nucleotide sequence: TGTGCCATCAGCATCGCCGGGACTAGGAACGAGCAGTACTTC. It translates to CAISIAGTRNEQYF.